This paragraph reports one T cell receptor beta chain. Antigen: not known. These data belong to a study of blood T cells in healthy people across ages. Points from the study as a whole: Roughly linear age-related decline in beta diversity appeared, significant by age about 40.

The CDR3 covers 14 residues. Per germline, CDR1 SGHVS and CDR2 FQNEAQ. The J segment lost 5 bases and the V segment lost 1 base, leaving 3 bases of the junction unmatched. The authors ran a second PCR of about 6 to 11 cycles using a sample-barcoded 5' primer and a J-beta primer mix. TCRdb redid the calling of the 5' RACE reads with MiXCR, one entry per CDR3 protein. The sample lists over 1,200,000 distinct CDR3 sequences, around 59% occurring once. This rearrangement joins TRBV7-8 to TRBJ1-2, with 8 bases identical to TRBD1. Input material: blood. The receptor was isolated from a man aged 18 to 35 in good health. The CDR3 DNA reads TGTGCCAGCAGCTTAGACGGGACAGGTTATGGCTACACCTTC. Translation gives CASSLDGTGYGYTF.